The next 4 T cell receptor beta chains were all read from a single sample in a study of Tregs in tolerant kidney transplant recipients. The assay was immunoSEQ multiplex PCR, and TCRdb's table has in-frame clones only and misses some. The sample gives approximately 20,000 clones, roughly two thirds of which show up once; around 3.6% is in the top ten. No cognate antigen is known for these TCRs. The source material was Tregs from blood cultured with allogeneic cells. The receptors derive from a human donor in good health.

The chain couples TRBV11-3 to TRBJ1-2, with 7 bases aligning to TRBD1. CDR3 size: 15 residues. After removal of 3 bases from V and 3 bases from J, the junction contained 7 bases not matched to a gene. Germline V gene data show CDR1 as SGHNT and CDR2 as YENEEA. This CDR3 reads CASSFPTDRDYGYTF. The CDR3 coding sequence is TGTGCCAGCAGCTTCCCGACCGACAGGGACTATGGCTACACCTTC.

The chain employs TRBV5-4 and TRBJ2-7, with 8 positions matching TRBD2. The germline V gene has CDR1 SGHNT and CDR2 YYREEE (reference sequence). The CDR3 contains 14 residues. V lost 4 bases and J lost 7; bases outside the gene matches: 10. The CDR3 region is CASSPDISGGEQYF. In DNA, the CDR3 is TGTGCCAGCAGCCCTGACATAAGCGGGGGAGAGCAGTACTTC.

The chain joins TRBV25-1 to TRBJ2-1, with D unclear. The germline V gene has CDR1 MGHDK and CDR2 SYGVNS. This CDR3 comprises 13 residues. Trimming took 1 base from V and 3 from J, leaving 4 bases between them. Here the CDR3 reads CASSEFGYNEQFF. The DNA of the CDR3 is TGTGCCAGCAGTGAATTTGGCTACAATGAGCAGTTCTTC. Based on the CDR3 plus reference TRBV25-1 and TRBJ2-1, the full variable domain is EADIYQTPRYLVIGTGKKITLECSQTMGHDKMYWYQQDPGMELHLIHYSYGVNSTEKGDLSSESTVSRIRTEHFPLTLESARPSHTSQYLCASSEFGYNEQFFGPGTRLTVL.

This chain connects TRBV6-5 to TRBJ1-6; D is unclear. CDR1 is MNHEY and CDR2 is SVGAGI in the germline V gene. V was shortened by 3 bases and J by 7 bases, with 7 bases between the two germline ends. The CDR3 is made up of 13 amino acids. The CDR3 sequence is CASSYFENSPLHF. CDR3 sequence (DNA): TGTGCCAGCAGTTATTTTGAGAATTCACCCCTCCACTTT.